The 5 T cell receptor beta chains given below trace back to one sample, sequenced in a study of shared clonotypes between healthy human individuals. Libraries were prepared by immunoSEQ multiplex PCR; TCRdb keeps only in-frame clonotypes and omits some of them. The sample has 230,000 or so clones; over 60% are singletons. Sequenced sample: memory CD4+ T cells sorted from blood. Subset of the sample: CD45RA-negative fraction. The source of these receptors is a young man in good health.

The table lists this clone with a few counts. This rearrangement joins TRBV2 to TRBJ1-5; maybe TRBD1 (5 bases). CDR3 length equals 15 residues. V dropped 4 bases and J dropped 0 bases, with 10 bases sitting between them. CDR1 is SNHLY and CDR2 is FYNNEI in the germline V gene. The CDR3 nucleotides read TGTGCCAGCAGTGTCGGGGGGGATAGCAATCAGCCCCAGCATTTT. Translation gives CASSVGGDSNQPQHF.

This chain connects TRBV5-1 to TRBJ2-2; a weak D match, TRBD2 (5 bases). Germline assignment: CDR1 SGHRS and CDR2 YFSETQ. V lost 0 bases and J lost 5, with 14 bases in between. The length of the CDR3 is 16 residues. CDR3 sequence: CASSLGGSSWTGELFF. Here the CDR3 DNA reads TGCGCCAGCAGCTTGGGAGGGTCAAGTTGGACCGGGGAGCTGTTTTTT.

Comments on this clone: Distinct nucleotide sequences in the sample also encode this CDR3. This chain joins TRBV11-2 and TRBJ1-5, with no clear D. The CDR3 loop spans 13 amino acids. V was shortened by 5 bases and J by 0 bases, with 5 bases between the two germline ends. The germline CDR1 and CDR2 sequences are SGHAT and FQNNGV. CDR3 amino acids: CASSGSSNQPQHF. The CDR3 DNA reads as TGTGCCAGCAGCGGCAGTAGCAATCAGCCCCAGCATTTT.

This clone was seen a few times. This chain uses TRBV7-9 with TRBJ1-2; 9 nucleotides align to TRBD1. CDR3 length: 14 residues. Germline V lookup: CDR1 SEHNR, CDR2 FQNEAQ (reference sequence). With 5 bases clipped from V and 7 bases from J, the junction kept 8 bases outside the gene matches. CDR3 loop: CASSLDRGKFGYTF. DNA of the CDR3: TGTGCCAGCAGCCTCGACAGGGGGAAATTTGGCTACACCTTC.

The count of this clone is one. The genes are TRBV19 and TRBJ2-7; D possibly matches TRBD1 or TRBD2 (5 bases each). CDR3 size: 14 residues. V lost 1 base and J 5 bases, leaving 12 bases between the germline ends. CDR1 is LNHDA and CDR2 is SQIVND in the germline V gene (reference sequence). CDR3 in amino acids: CASSIGQRNDEQYF. DNA for the CDR3: TGTGCCAGTAGTATAGGACAGCGGAACGACGAGCAGTACTTC.